These 21 T cell receptor beta chains share one sample of origin, sequenced in a study of shared T cell receptors in the human thymus. Clones were sequenced by immunoSEQ multiplex PCR, and TCRdb holds only the in-frame ones, with some missing. The sample consists of 500,000 to 850,000 clones, 80% to 90% of them appearing once. These data also formed part of another study, on human thymus T cells.

The specimen sequenced was thymocytes. The source is a boy under three years old with a congenital heart defect.

This chain joins TRBV29-1 and TRBJ2-1, with 9 bases aligning to TRBD2. Per germline, CDR1 SQVTM and CDR2 ANQGSEA. The CDR3 is 18 residues long. Unmatched junction bases numbered 17, after V lost 0 bases and J lost 8 bases. DNA for the CDR3: TGCAGCGTTGAAGATCCCGCGGACGTTAGCGGGAGTCTCGATGAGCAGTTCTTC. Protein: CSVEDPADVSGSLDEQFF.

CDR3 protein: CAGWQGAREQYF. In DNA form, the CDR3 reads TGTGCCGGTTGGCAGGGGGCTCGAGAGCAGTACTTC. The V and J genes are TRBV7-6 and TRBJ2-7, with TRBD1 matching 8 bases. This CDR3 is 12 amino acids long. The germline V gene encodes CDR1 SGHVS and CDR2 FNYEAQ. V trimming: 11 bases; J trimming: 7 bases; junction bases outside the gene matches: 10.

The chain has TRBV28 and TRBJ1-1; D is uncertain. In germline, CDR1 is MDHEN, CDR2 SYDVKM. The CDR3 covers 13 residues. V gave up 5 bases and J gave up 6 bases, with 13 bases separating them. CDR3 DNA sequence: TGTGCCAGCAGTCCTAACTTGACTCCTGAAGCTTTCTTT. Translation gives CASSPNLTPEAFF.

The V and J genes are TRBV29-1 and TRBJ2-7; D is uncertain. V was cut by 1 base and J by 7 bases, with 11 bases left in between. The CDR3 covers 12 residues. Germline V gene sequence: CDR1 SQVTM, CDR2 ANQGSEA. This chain's CDR3 is CSVEGGLREQYF. Here the CDR3 DNA reads TGCAGCGTTGAAGGAGGCTTGCGGGAGCAGTACTTC.

The rearrangement links TRBV7-8 to TRBJ2-3; TRBD2 matches at 10 bases. CDR3 length: 14 amino acids. The trim removed 7 bases at V and 6 bases at J, leaving 7 bases unmatched. Germline assignment: CDR1 SGHVS and CDR2 FQNEAQ. The CDR3 spells CASTSGRASDTQYF. CDR3 coding DNA: TGTGCCAGCACCAGCGGGAGGGCATCGGATACGCAGTATTTT.

The CDR3: CASSSPLEYITNTGELFF. For the CDR3, the DNA is TGCGCCAGCAGCTCCCCCCTAGAATATATCACGAACACCGGGGAGCTGTTTTTT. This chain links TRBV5-1 with TRBJ2-2; D not resolved. Germline CDR1 reads SGHRS; CDR2 reads YFSETQ. The CDR3 is made up of 18 amino acids. The V end lost 3 bases, the J end lost 0 bases, and 18 bases lay between the germline ends.

The genes are TRBV5-6 and TRBJ2-2; no clear D gene. V lost 2 bases and J 7 bases, leaving 9 bases between the germline ends. The CDR3 length is 13 residues. The germline gives CDR1 SGHDT, CDR2 YYEEEE. The CDR3 nucleotides read TGTGCCAGCAGCTTTCGGAGAAACGGGGAGCTGTTTTTT. This sequence encodes CASSFRRNGELFF.

The count of this clone is one. CDR3 in amino acids: CASSGGQGAREQYF. CDR3 in DNA: TGTGCCAGCAGCGGAGGACAGGGGGCGAGGGAGCAGTACTTC. This sequence joins TRBV5-6 and TRBJ2-7; 11 nucleotides line up with TRBD1. This CDR3 has 14 amino acids. Germline V gene sequence: CDR1 SGHDT, CDR2 YYEEEE. J lost 7 bases, V lost 4 bases, and 7 bases had no gene match.

The chain couples TRBV4-3 to TRBJ1-3; D might be TRBD1 (6 bases). Trimming stripped 0 bases from V and 2 bases from J, with 17 bases between. The germline CDR1 and CDR2 sequences are LGHNA and YSLEER. The CDR3 runs to 18 residues. In DNA, the CDR3 is TGCGCCAGCAGCCAAGAGTGGGGTGGGGGGGACACTGGAAACACCATATATTTT. It codes for CASSQEWGGGDTGNTIYF.

The V gene is TRBV28, the J gene TRBJ1-2; maybe TRBD1 (6 bases). V lost 6 bases and J lost 6, with 23 bases in between. This CDR3 contains 16 residues. CDR1 and CDR2 from the germline V gene are MDHEN and SYDVKM. CDR3: CASSPLGGASSHGYTF. The DNA of the CDR3 is TGTGCCAGCAGCCCCTTAGGGGGGGCGTCCTCCCATGGCTACACCTTC.

This chain uses TRBV6-5 with TRBJ1-5; D is undetermined. The germline CDR1 and CDR2 sequences are MNHEY and SVGAGI. Between the trimmed V and J ends, which lost 2 bases and 5 bases, there was a span of 7 bases. The CDR3 contains 13 residues. The CDR3 region has the DNA TGTGCCAGCAGTTACCGGTACGATCAGCCCCAGCATTTT. Protein product: CASSYRYDQPQHF.

This chain uses TRBV7-6 with TRBJ2-7, with D possibly matching TRBD2 (5 bases). The CDR3 runs to 16 residues. Germline V gene lookup returns CDR1 SGHVS and CDR2 FNYEAQ. Trimming took off 1 base at V and 2 bases at J, with 15 bases between the two ends. CDR3 amino acids: CASSLEPGIRAYEQYF. The DNA of the CDR3 is TGTGCCAGCAGCTTAGAGCCCGGGATTCGGGCCTACGAGCAGTACTTC.

The chain is built from TRBV30 and TRBJ1-1, with TRBD1 as a possible D gene (5 bases). Trimming pared 4 bases from V and 3 bases from J, leaving 12 bases between. Germline values: CDR1 GTSNPN, CDR2 SVGIG (reference sequence). The CDR3 length is 13 residues. CDR3 protein: CAWILGGDTEAFF. As DNA, the CDR3 is TGTGCCTGGATTCTCGGAGGGGACACTGAAGCTTTCTTT.

The V and J genes are TRBV10-1 and TRBJ1-3; D is uncertain. The CDR3 length is 17 residues. V was cut by 2 bases and J by 8 bases, with 22 bases left in between. The germline gives CDR1 WNHNN, CDR2 SYGVQD (reference sequence). The DNA for the CDR3 is TGCGCCAGCAGTGAGCCATACAGACCGTCACACGTGGACACCATATATTTT. Protein product: CASSEPYRPSHVDTIYF.

Comments on this clone: The germline gene is not matched at one end of the junction; a read error may be the cause. At the DNA level, this CDR3 is encoded by other sequences in the same sample as well. This sequence joins TRBV28 and TRBJ1-6, with TRBD1 matching over 9 bases. This CDR3 spans 17 amino acids. From germline, CDR1 is MDHEN and CDR2 SYDVKM. CDR3 in amino acids: CASSLALRTGVNSPLHF. In nucleotides, the CDR3 is TGTGCCAGCAGTCTCGCACTAAGGACAGGGGTGAATTCCCCCCTCCACTTT.

On this clone itself: The junction differs from germline at one of its ends, possibly a read error. The chain links TRBV27 to TRBJ1-5; D uncertain. CDR3 size: 11 residues. Germline loops: CDR1 MNHEY, CDR2 SMNVEV (reference sequence). CDR3 in DNA: TGTGCCAGCGGTTACAATCGGCCCCAGCATTTT. It translates to CASGYNRPQHF.

The chain couples TRBV9 to TRBJ2-1; maybe TRBD2 (5 bases). Trimming left V 0 bases short and J 13 bases short, with 14 bases between. This CDR3 is 13 amino acids long. Germline CDR1 is SGDLS and CDR2 is YYNGEE. Here the CDR3 DNA reads TGTGCCAGCAGCGTAGTCGGGGAAGGAAATCAGTTCTTC. Translating it yields CASSVVGEGNQFF.

V usage is TRBV29-1 and J usage is TRBJ2-5; perhaps TRBD1 as D (6 bases). CDR1 is SQVTM and CDR2 is ANQGSEA in the germline V gene. Deletions cut 1 base from V and 0 bases from J, with 6 bases between. The length of the CDR3 is 13 residues. Here the CDR3 DNA reads TGCAGCGTTGAAGGGACAGACCAAGAGACCCAGTACTTC. Protein sequence: CSVEGTDQETQYF.

The rearrangement uses TRBV4-3 and TRBJ2-3, with TRBD2 matching 10 bases. Unmatched junction bases numbered 3, after V lost 0 bases and J lost 0 bases. Germline CDR1 LGHNA, CDR2 YSLEER. CDR3 length: 17 residues. CDR3 protein: CASSQESGRGSTDTQYF. The DNA for the CDR3 is TGCGCCAGCAGCCAAGAAAGCGGGAGGGGGAGCACAGATACGCAGTATTTT.

The V and J genes are TRBV4-3 and TRBJ2-4; D might be TRBD1 (6 bases). Per germline, CDR1 LGHNA and CDR2 YSLEER. The CDR3 consists of 16 residues. Trimming removed 4 bases at V and 1 base at J, with 14 bases between. The CDR3 sequence: CASSPEDRRAKNIQYF. In DNA, the CDR3 is TGCGCCAGCAGCCCCGAAGACAGGCGGGCCAAAAACATTCAGTACTTC.

This chain joins TRBV15 and TRBJ1-2, with 7 bases matching TRBD1. The germline V gene has CDR1 LNHNV and CDR2 YYDKDF (reference sequence). The CDR3 has 19 residues. With V trimmed by 0 bases and J by 4 bases, 17 bases remained unmatched. The CDR3 spells CATSRDILRDSVYGYGYTF. The CDR3, as DNA: TGTGCCACCAGCAGAGATATACTCCGGGACAGTGTATATGGCTATGGCTACACCTTC.